These 28 T cell receptor beta chains originate from one sample sequenced in a study of cytomegalovirus exposure and HLA in healthy donors (dated by TCRdb to 2017 to 2019). Library preparation used the immunoSEQ multiplex PCR assay. For the multiplex PCR, a mixture combining 60 forward primers for TCR Vbeta segments and 13 reverse primers for TCR Jbeta segments was used. TCRdb re-hosts the immuneACCESS table, in-frame sequences only. Its copies lack some clones; in the studies checked, an unresolved V gene accounts for under half of them, and the cause for the rest is not known. Present in this sample are over 150,000 clones, roughly 80% of which were seen just once. The leading ten clones occupy under 6% of the sample. The sample comprised PBMCs. The receptors come from a man younger than 40 in good health and CMV-seronegative.

The V and J genes are TRBV13 and TRBJ2-1; possible D gene TRBD2, 5 bases. The CDR3 consists of 14 residues. Trimming cost V 3 bases and J 6 bases, with 12 bases left between them. Germline CDR1 PRHDT, CDR2 FYEKMQ (reference sequence). The CDR3 is CASSLERITNEQFF. CDR3 nucleotide sequence: TGTGCCAGCAGCTTGGAGCGGATCACCAATGAGCAGTTCTTC.

The genes are TRBV5-4 and TRBJ1-2; D may be TRBD1 (6 bases). This CDR3 region has 13 residues. The V end was cut by 1 base, the J end by 8 bases, with 12 bases between. Germline loops: CDR1 SGHNT, CDR2 YYREEE (reference sequence). The CDR3 reads CASSLIGQGGYTF. CDR3 nucleotides: TGTGCCAGCAGCTTGATCGGGCAGGGGGGCTACACCTTC. Filled out from reference TRBV5-4 and TRBJ1-2, the complete variable domain reads ETGVTQSPTHLIKTRGQQVTLRCSSQSGHNTVSWYQQALGQGPQFIFQYYREEENGRGNFPPRFSGLQFPNYSSELNVNALELDDSALYLCASSLIGQGGYTFGSGTRLTVV.

The chain recombines TRBV28 with TRBJ1-4; no definite D call. Germline assignment: CDR1 MDHEN and CDR2 SYDVKM. There are 16 residues in the CDR3. The ends were cut back, 2 bases at V and 2 bases at J, with 12 bases in the middle. CDR3 sequence reads: CASSLKISGTNEKLFF. For the CDR3, the DNA is TGTGCCAGCAGTTTAAAGATTTCGGGGACTAATGAAAAACTGTTTTTT.

The J gene is TRBJ1-6, the V gene TRBV11-2, with D uncertain. V was shortened by 3 bases and J by 8 bases, with 20 bases between the two germline ends. Per germline, CDR1 SGHAT and CDR2 FQNNGV. The CDR3 is made up of 17 amino acids. The CDR3 DNA reads TGTGCCAGCAGCTTCCCCTGGGGAGTTGGGGTAGATTCACCCCTCCACTTT. As protein: CASSFPWGVGVDSPLHF.

This chain's CDR3 is CASSSPDSEELFF. The CDR3, as DNA: TGTGCCAGCAGCTCCCCGGACTCCGAGGAGCTGTTTTTT. The rearrangement uses TRBV5-4 and TRBJ2-2; maybe TRBD2 (5 bases). There are 13 residues in the CDR3. Germline V gene sequence: CDR1 SGHNT, CDR2 YYREEE (reference sequence). The V and J ends lost 3 bases and 10 bases respectively, with 13 bases between them.

V and J are TRBV30 and TRBJ2-3; 8 bases line up with TRBD2. CDR3 length equals 15 residues. Trimming at V came to 0 bases and at J to 6 bases, leaving 8 bases not matched to a gene. From germline, CDR1 is GTSNPN and CDR2 SVGIG (reference sequence). The CDR3 sequence is CAWSVRRGGPDTQYF. CDR3 coding DNA: TGTGCCTGGAGTGTACGTCGGGGGGGCCCGGATACGCAGTATTTT.

Comment on this clone: The junction shows a germline mismatch at one end, possibly a read error. CDR3 in DNA: TGTTCCAGCAGCTTATATGCGGCGGGAGGACGGTACGAGCAGTACTTC. It specifies CSSSLYAAGGRYEQYF. The chain uses TRBV7-9 and TRBJ2-7; TRBD2 matches at 8 bases. The CDR3 sequence is 16 residues long. The V gene's germline CDR1 is SEHNR and CDR2 FQNEAQ (reference sequence).

This clone turned up a few times. The chain carries TRBV5-8 and TRBJ2-1, with 15 positions matching TRBD2. V shed 5 bases, J shed 0 bases, and the junction held 12 bases outside the gene matches. CDR3 length: 20 residues. The germline CDR1 and CDR2 sequences are SGHTS and YDEGEE. This CDR3 reads CASRSFGLAGGGGSYNEQFF. DNA for the CDR3: TGTGCCAGCAGATCATTCGGACTAGCGGGAGGGGGCGGCTCCTACAATGAGCAGTTCTTC. Supplemented by reference TRBV5-8 and TRBJ2-1, the full variable domain reads EAGVTQSPTHLIKTRGQQATLRCSPISGHTSVYWYQQALGLGLQFLLWYDEGEERNRGNFPPRFSGRQFPNYSSELNVNALELEDSALYLCASRSFGLAGGGGSYNEQFFGPGTRLTVL.

V and J are TRBV7-9 and TRBJ2-7; TRBD1 agrees at 10 bases. This CDR3 spans 15 amino acids. Germline V gives CDR1 SEHNR, CDR2 FQNEAQ (reference sequence). Unmatched junction bases numbered 6, after V lost 3 bases and J lost 4 bases. CDR3 bases: TGTGCCAGCAGCTTCCCGGGACAGGGGCTGTACGAGCAGTACTTC. Amino acids: CASSFPGQGLYEQYF. Supplemented by reference TRBV7-9 and TRBJ2-7, the full variable domain reads DTGVSQNPRHKITKRGQNVTFRCDPISEHNRLYWYRQTLGQGPEFLTYFQNEAQLEKSRLLSDRFSAERPKGSFSTLEIQRTEQGDSAMYLCASSFPGQGLYEQYFGPGTRLTVT.

V and J are TRBV28 and TRBJ2-5; possibly TRBD1 for D (7 bases). The CDR3 is made up of 15 amino acids. Germline assignment: CDR1 MDHEN and CDR2 SYDVKM. V lost 10 bases, J lost 2 bases, and 20 bases lay in between. The CDR3 region is CATRWEDRLQETQYF. CDR3 DNA: TGTGCCACCCGCTGGGAGGACAGGTTACAAGAGACCCAGTACTTC.

This sequence joins TRBV7-2 and TRBJ2-7; the match to TRBD1 covers 7 bases. The germline gives CDR1 SGHTA, CDR2 FQGNSA. V lost 5 bases to trimming and J lost 3 bases; unmatched junction nucleotides: 7. This CDR3 comprises 14 residues. The DNA of the CDR3 is TGTGCCAGCAGCGCGACAGGGAACTACTACGAGCAGTACTTC. This encodes CASSATGNYYEQYF.

The CDR3 protein is CASSRARGARTDTQYF. For the CDR3, the DNA is TGTGCCAGCAGCCGGGCCCGGGGGGCCCGCACAGATACGCAGTATTTT. This rearrangement joins TRBV27 to TRBJ2-3, with TRBD2 as a possible D gene (7 bases). V gave up 6 bases and J gave up 1 base, with 17 bases separating them. Germline CDR1 MNHEY, CDR2 SMNVEV (reference sequence). The CDR3 is 16 residues long.

The chain couples TRBV29-1 to TRBJ1-3; no clear D gene. The V gene's germline CDR1 is SQVTM and CDR2 ANQGSEA. The CDR3 has 17 residues. V dropped 4 bases and J dropped 0 bases, with 19 bases sitting between them. The CDR3 here is CSVAFGQPFISGNTIYF. CDR3 in DNA: TGCAGCGTTGCCTTTGGGCAGCCCTTTATCTCTGGAAACACCATATATTTT.

V and J are TRBV6-5 and TRBJ1-6; D is ambiguous. The CDR3 runs 16 residues. Germline CDR1 and CDR2: MNHEY and SVGAGI. Trimming left V 2 bases short and J 6 bases short, with 14 bases between. The CDR3 sequence is CASSYMAPRGNSPLHF. The DNA of the CDR3 is TGTGCCAGCAGTTACATGGCTCCGCGGGGTAATTCACCCCTCCACTTT.

The CDR3 sequence is CSVDPGNYGYTF. In DNA form, the CDR3 reads TGCAGCGTAGACCCAGGAAACTATGGCTACACCTTC. The J gene is TRBJ1-2, the V gene TRBV29-1; the D is unclear. CDR1 SQVTM and CDR2 ANQGSEA come from the germline V gene. V was trimmed by 6 bases and J by 2 bases, leaving 10 bases between them. This CDR3 has 12 residues. The variable domain in full, with the rest retrieved from reference TRBV29-1 and TRBJ1-2, is SAVISQKPSRDICQRGTSLTIQCQVDSQVTMMFWYRQQPGQSLTLIATANQGSEATYESGFVIDKFPISRPNLTFSTLTVSNMSPEDSSIYLCSVDPGNYGYTFGSGTRLTVV.

The CDR3: CATSVLLAGGEETQYF. CDR3 nucleotides: TGTGCCACCAGCGTCCTCCTGGCGGGGGGTGAAGAGACCCAGTACTTC. The rearrangement links TRBV15 to TRBJ2-5, with 8 bases fitting TRBD2. The CDR3 consists of 16 residues. After removal of 5 bases from V and 3 bases from J, the junction contained 11 bases not matched to a gene. The germline CDR1 and CDR2 sequences are LNHNV and YYDKDF (reference sequence).

The chain recombines TRBV28 with TRBJ1-2, with a weak D call TRBD1 (6 bases). With 4 bases removed from V and 7 bases from J, the gap between germline ends came to 16 bases. The CDR3 contains 14 residues. Looked up from germline, CDR1 is MDHEN and CDR2 is SYDVKM. This CDR3 reads CASSSGASPGGYTF. CDR3 nucleotides: TGTGCCAGCAGTTCAGGGGCCAGCCCCGGTGGCTACACCTTC.

The gene calls are TRBV9 and TRBJ2-1; TRBD1 might be the D (5 bases). Germline V CDR1 and CDR2: SGDLS, YYNGEE. CDR3 size: 15 residues. The V and J ends lost 0 bases and 7 bases respectively, with 14 bases between them. In nucleotides, the CDR3 is TGTGCCAGCAGCGTAGGGCAGGGCCCCTTGAATGAGCAGTTCTTC. This encodes CASSVGQGPLNEQFF.

V is TRBV2 and J is TRBJ1-3, with D uncertain. CDR1 and CDR2 from the germline V gene are SNHLY and FYNNEI. The germline V and J ends were trimmed by 5 bases and 1 base, with 9 bases remaining between them. The CDR3 runs to 14 residues. CDR3 in amino acids: CASSPTWSGNTIYF. The CDR3 nucleotides are TGTGCCAGCAGTCCAACTTGGTCTGGAAACACCATATATTTT.

The CDR3 DNA follows: TGTGCCAGTAGCACTTACGGAGGGCGGGAGCTCTTTAGCACAGATACGCAGTATTTT. Translating it yields CASSTYGGRELFSTDTQYF. V gene TRBV19 combines with J gene TRBJ2-3; 7 bases fit TRBD2. Germline V CDR1 and CDR2: LNHDA, SQIVND (reference sequence). After removal of 6 bases from V and 0 bases from J, the junction contained 18 bases not matched to a gene. The CDR3 loop spans 19 amino acids.

V and J are TRBV28 and TRBJ2-2; a weak D match, TRBD2 (6 bases). In germline, CDR1 is MDHEN, CDR2 SYDVKM. Trimming cost V 3 bases and J 4 bases, with 12 bases left between them. The CDR3 is made up of 15 amino acids. In DNA form, the CDR3 reads TGTGCCAGCAGTTTCGGCGGGAAGGTCACCGGGGAGCTGTTTTTT. Its translation: CASSFGGKVTGELFF.

The chain is built from TRBV27 and TRBJ2-6, with TRBD1 matching over 7 bases. Germline trimming cut 4 bases from V and 1 base from J; bases unmatched to any gene: 4. Germline V gene sequence: CDR1 MNHEY, CDR2 SMNVEV (reference sequence). The CDR3 length is 16 residues. The CDR3 loop reads CASSSHRGSGANVLTF. CDR3 sequence (DNA): TGTGCCAGCAGTTCCCACAGGGGATCTGGGGCCAACGTCCTGACTTTC.

The gene calls are TRBV27 and TRBJ2-3, with 7 bases aligning to TRBD2. This CDR3 has 15 residues. Per the germline V gene, CDR1 is MNHEY and CDR2 is SMNVEV (reference sequence). J lost 5 bases, V lost 4 bases, and 9 bases had no gene match. This CDR3 reads CASSWTSTVIDTQYF. Here the CDR3 DNA reads TGTGCCAGCAGTTGGACTAGTACGGTCATAGATACGCAGTATTTT.

This sequence joins TRBV27 and TRBJ2-3; 8 nucleotides line up with TRBD2. CDR3 size: 15 residues. From germline, CDR1 is MNHEY and CDR2 SMNVEV (reference sequence). Germline trimming cut 6 bases from V and 6 bases from J; bases unmatched to any gene: 11. CDR3: CASRELSGGLDTQYF. CDR3 in DNA: TGTGCCAGCAGGGAACTCAGCGGGGGCCTCGATACGCAGTATTTT.

The rearrangement joins TRBV27 to TRBJ2-3; D unresolved. CDR3 length equals 13 residues. CDR1 is MNHEY, CDR2 SMNVEV, per germline (reference sequence). Deletions cut 6 bases from V and 0 bases from J, with 7 bases between. The CDR3 loop is CASSHGSTDTQYF. The CDR3 region has the DNA TGTGCCAGCAGCCACGGGAGCACAGATACGCAGTATTTT.

The chain employs TRBV10-3 and TRBJ2-2; 8 bases match TRBD2. The length of the CDR3 is 15 residues. V lost 5 bases, J lost 3 bases, and 5 bases stayed unmatched. Looked up from germline, CDR1 is ENHRY and CDR2 is SYGVKD. CDR3 nucleotides: TGTGCCATCAGTTCGGGGCGGGAGGACACCGGGGAGCTGTTTTTT. Translation: CAISSGREDTGELFF.

This chain links TRBV19 with TRBJ1-1, with TRBD1 identical over 8 bases. CDR3 size: 14 residues. The V segment lost 9 bases and the J segment 5 bases; nucleotides outside the gene matches: 11. Germline CDR1 reads LNHDA; CDR2 reads SQIVND (reference sequence). CDR3 sequence reads: CASGTGQGWTEAFF. The CDR3 coding sequence is TGTGCCAGCGGAACCGGACAGGGATGGACTGAAGCTTTCTTT.

This clone turned up a few times. This chain uses TRBV4-1 with TRBJ2-1; perhaps TRBD2 as D (6 bases). The CDR3 is 16 amino acids. V dropped 3 bases and J dropped 1 base, with 13 bases sitting between them. CDR1 is MGHRA and CDR2 is YSYEKL in the germline V gene. For the CDR3, the DNA is TGCGCCAGCAGCCACCTCGGGAGTGATTCCTACAATGAGCAGTTCTTC. Translating it yields CASSHLGSDSYNEQFF.